This T cell receptor (beta chain) was sequenced for a study of cytomegalovirus exposure and HLA in healthy donors. Study-wide findings and caveats: Trimming of TCR beta V- and J-genes showed a link, identified in a later analysis, to a missense DCLRE1C variant. Relative to equally common others, HLA-associated TCR beta chains showed greater clonal expansion in a later analysis. Usually a TCR sequence was rare, but some public TCRs were found in many donors.

The germline V gene encodes CDR1 KGHSH and CDR2 LQKENI. The CDR3 has 20 residues. The ends lost 3 bases at V and 2 bases at J; junction bases unmatched: 22. As regards this clone: Its target is unknown.

The study ran its PCR with 60 Vbeta and 13 Jbeta primers. Using immunoSEQ multiplex PCR, the repertoire was profiled, and TCRdb retains in-frame clones only, with some absent. The data show more than 85,000 clones, with about 62% seen just once and about 4.3% held by the top ten. The chain carries TRBV18 and TRBJ2-7; 7 nucleotides agree with TRBD2. Sequenced: PBMCs. This receptor was taken from a human donor in good health. CDR3 nucleotide sequence: TGTGCCAGCTCACCCAAAAAGTATCTACATGGGCTAGCGGTCGCCTACGAGCAGTACTTC. This sequence encodes CASSPKKYLHGLAVAYEQYF. Based on the CDR3 plus reference TRBV18 and TRBJ2-7, the full variable domain is NAGVMQNPRHLVRRRGQEARLRCSPMKGHSHVYWYRQLPEEGLKFMVYLQKENIIDESGMPKERFSAEFPKEGPSILRIQQVVRGDSAAYFCASSPKKYLHGLAVAYEQYFGPGTRLTVT.